The source of this T cell receptor (beta chain) is a study of T cells after yellow fever vaccination. Background on the study: Preparation of fractions with low cell numbers was performed using SMART-Seq v4 Ultra Low Input.

V shed 2 bases and J 4 bases; nucleotides not matched to a gene: 10. Per germline, CDR1 SGHTA and CDR2 FQGNSA. The CDR3 sequence is 16 residues long. TCRdb analysed the 5' RACE reads with MiXCR anew, one entry per CDR3 protein. Counted here are around 600,000 distinct CDR3 sequences, 9% to 15% occurring once; the ten biggest clones make up 15%. Comment on this clonotype: Antigen unknown.

Notes on the study in general: Once the booster was given, most primary-vaccination clones reappeared, at about 95% for CD4 and approximately 88% for CD8. The appearance of a small share of clonotypes in both CD4 and CD8 compartments was observed. Abundant clonotypes from the bulk population could have been carried over as contaminants into FACS-sorted repertoires.

The clonotype originates from a young man who received the YFV17D yellow fever vaccine. Sample: PBMCs, taken on the day of the yellow fever booster vaccination. The rearrangement uses TRBV7-2 and TRBJ2-7; 8 nucleotides align to TRBD2. CDR3 sequence: CASSLWANSGTYEQYF. DNA for the CDR3: TGTGCCAGCAGCTTATGGGCAAATAGCGGGACTTACGAGCAGTACTTC.